These 13 T cell receptor beta chains were all obtained from the same sample, sequenced in a study of T cell responses to AZD1222 COVID-19 vaccine. Generated by immunoSEQ multiplex PCR, the TCRdb table keeps only in-frame clones and is missing some. Here the sample spans 150,000 to 200,000 clones, 80% to 90% being singletons. Sequenced material: peripheral blood, taken on day 0 of AZD1222 vaccination. The receptors come from an adult in good health.

The J gene is TRBJ2-3, the V gene TRBV2; 14 nucleotides agree with TRBD2. This CDR3 is built from 18 residues. The V gene's germline CDR1 is SNHLY and CDR2 FYNNEI. V lost 6 bases, J lost 7 bases, and 15 bases stayed unmatched. CDR3 region: CASRSEGLAGAHGNTQYF. In DNA, the CDR3 is TGTGCCAGCAGATCGGAGGGACTAGCGGGGGCGCACGGTAATACGCAGTATTTT.

The V call is TRBV19, the J call TRBJ2-2, with TRBD2 matching over 9 bases. CDR1 LNHDA and CDR2 SQIVND come from the germline V gene (reference sequence). Losses at the gene ends were 7 bases for V and 2 bases for J; bases not matched to a gene: 5. The CDR3 covers 15 residues. Written as DNA, the CDR3 is TGTGCCAGTACACCCGGGACTAGCAACACCGGGGAGCTGTTTTTT. Amino acid sequence: CASTPGTSNTGELFF.

The count of this clone is one. This rearrangement joins TRBV6-7 to TRBJ1-4, with D perhaps TRBD1 (6 bases). Being an ORF, TRBV6-7 has a function that is uncertain. The CDR3 contains 15 residues. V was shortened by 3 bases and J by 4 bases, with 12 bases between the two germline ends. The CDR3 nucleotides read TGTGCCAGCAGTTATAGGCGGGACAATAATGAAAAACTGTTTTTT. Translated: CASSYRRDNNEKLFF.

V usage is TRBV12-3 or TRBV12-4 and J usage is TRBJ1-4, with D uncertain. The length of the CDR3 is 12 residues. The germline V and J ends were trimmed by 6 bases and 8 bases, with 10 bases remaining between them. The CDR3 sequence: CASRGGGEKLFF. The CDR3, as DNA: TGTGCCAGCAGGGGTGGAGGGGAAAAACTGTTTTTT.

The chain joins TRBV9 to TRBJ1-2; 8 bases are a match to TRBD1. Germline CDR1 is SGDLS and CDR2 is YYNGEE. The V segment lost 3 bases and the J segment 4 bases; nucleotides outside the gene matches: 8. The CDR3 sequence is 15 residues long. The CDR3, as DNA: TGTGCCAGCAGCGCCCGGACAGGGATGGGCTATGGCTACACCTTC. Residues: CASSARTGMGYGYTF.

This rearrangement joins TRBV19 to TRBJ1-2; D may be TRBD1 (6 bases). V lost 4 bases and J 6 bases, leaving 12 bases between the germline ends. CDR1 is LNHDA and CDR2 is SQIVND in the germline V gene (reference sequence). This CDR3 contains 13 residues. The CDR3, as DNA: TGTGCCAGTAGTAGGGACACTATTCATGGCTACACCTTC. Protein sequence: CASSRDTIHGYTF.

The chain links TRBV7-9 to TRBJ1-4; D remains unclear. The germline gives CDR1 SEHNR, CDR2 FQNEAQ (reference sequence). CDR3 length: 15 residues. V lost 2 bases and J lost 6, with 13 bases in between. CDR3 sequence reads: CASSLTAGADEKLFF. DNA for the CDR3: TGTGCCAGCAGCTTAACGGCAGGAGCGGATGAAAAACTGTTTTTT. Combining the CDR3 with reference TRBV7-9 and TRBJ1-4 gives the whole variable domain DTGVSQNPRHKITKRGQNVTFRCDPISEHNRLYWYRQTLGQGPEFLTYFQNEAQLEKSRLLSDRFSAERPKGSFSTLEIQRTEQGDSAMYLCASSLTAGADEKLFFGSGTQLSVL.

This chain uses TRBV5-4 with TRBJ2-2; no clear D. Germline V gene data show CDR1 as SGHNT and CDR2 as YYREEE (reference sequence). V was cut by 0 bases and J by 4 bases, with 13 bases left in between. This CDR3 comprises 16 residues. The CDR3 sequence is CASSLAGRTGTGELFF. The CDR3 bases are TGTGCCAGCAGCTTGGCAGGCAGAACTGGCACCGGGGAGCTGTTTTTT.

This rearrangement joins TRBV28 to TRBJ2-7; no clear D gene. The CDR3 runs to 14 residues. CDR1 MDHEN and CDR2 SYDVKM come from the germline V gene. V was clipped by 1 base and J by 4 bases, with 11 bases between them. CDR3: CASSLLISGYEQYF. The CDR3 coding sequence is TGTGCCAGCAGTTTATTGATCTCCGGGTACGAGCAGTACTTC.

This chain uses TRBV5-4 with TRBJ2-2; 9 nucleotides agree with TRBD1. Germline lookup yields CDR1 SGHNT and CDR2 YYREEE (reference sequence). The trim removed 3 bases at V and 5 bases at J, leaving 5 bases unmatched. The CDR3 totals 15 residues. CDR3 DNA: TGTGCCAGCAGCTATGACAGGGGGTCGACCGGGGAGCTGTTTTTT. The encoded protein is CASSYDRGSTGELFF.

The CDR3 here is CASSPPSSGRTYNEQFF. As DNA, the CDR3 is TGTGCCAGCTCACCACCGTCCAGCGGGAGGACCTACAATGAGCAGTTCTTC. The chain combines TRBV18 with TRBJ2-1; the match to TRBD2 covers 9 bases. Germline V gives CDR1 KGHSH, CDR2 LQKENI. Trimming at V came to 0 bases and at J to 2 bases, leaving 5 bases not matched to a gene. The CDR3 runs 17 residues.

This chain joins TRBV6-6 and TRBJ1-5; D might be TRBD1 (5 bases). This CDR3 is 14 amino acids long. The V end lost 6 bases, the J end lost 11 bases, and 20 bases lay between the germline ends. CDR1 and CDR2 from the germline V gene are MNHNY and SVGAGI (reference sequence). For the CDR3, the DNA is TGTGCCAGCAGGATCATTTCAGGGTTGGTGTCCCAGCATTTT. Translating it yields CASRIISGLVSQHF.

The chain combines TRBV4-3 with TRBJ1-5; D not certain. The germline V gene encodes CDR1 LGHNA and CDR2 YSLEER. The CDR3 covers 13 residues. V lost 0 bases to trimming and J lost 7 bases, with 7 bases between them. The CDR3 loop reads CASSQDPQQPQHF. The CDR3 DNA follows: TGCGCCAGCAGCCAAGATCCCCAGCAGCCCCAGCATTTT.